These 2 T cell receptor beta chains originate from one sample sequenced in a study of shared clonotypes between healthy human individuals (dated by TCRdb to about 2020). Library preparation employed the immunoSEQ multiplex PCR assay. Held by TCRdb, this immuneACCESS table contains in-frame sequences only and omits some clones. Under half of the omission traces to an unresolved V gene where checked; the cause of the rest is unknown. This sample gives 2 million to 2.5 million clones in total; more than 90% of them show up just once. The ten biggest clones cover roughly 0.13% of the sample. The sequenced material came from naive CD4+ T cells sorted from blood. The label giving this sample's cell subset or site can be read as: CD45RA+ positively selected. The receptor source for this set is a man aged 18 to 29 in good health.

V is TRBV19 and J is TRBJ1-2; 8 bases line up with TRBD1. This CDR3 spans 15 amino acids. The ends lost 7 bases at V and 1 base at J; junction bases unmatched: 8. The germline gives CDR1 LNHDA, CDR2 SQIVND (reference sequence). The CDR3 DNA is TGTGCCAGTACTTCCGGGACAGGAGTTAACTATGGCTACACCTTC. Encoded protein: CASTSGTGVNYGYTF.

As to this clone: Additional DNA sequences in this sample encode the identical CDR3. The rearrangement uses TRBV11-2 and TRBJ2-7; D uncertain. From germline, CDR1 is SGHAT and CDR2 FQNNGV. With 1 base removed from V and 3 bases from J, the gap between germline ends came to 4 bases. This CDR3 region has 12 residues. The CDR3 region has the DNA TGTGCCAGCAGCTTAGGGCTCTACGAGCAGTACTTC. It translates to CASSLGLYEQYF.